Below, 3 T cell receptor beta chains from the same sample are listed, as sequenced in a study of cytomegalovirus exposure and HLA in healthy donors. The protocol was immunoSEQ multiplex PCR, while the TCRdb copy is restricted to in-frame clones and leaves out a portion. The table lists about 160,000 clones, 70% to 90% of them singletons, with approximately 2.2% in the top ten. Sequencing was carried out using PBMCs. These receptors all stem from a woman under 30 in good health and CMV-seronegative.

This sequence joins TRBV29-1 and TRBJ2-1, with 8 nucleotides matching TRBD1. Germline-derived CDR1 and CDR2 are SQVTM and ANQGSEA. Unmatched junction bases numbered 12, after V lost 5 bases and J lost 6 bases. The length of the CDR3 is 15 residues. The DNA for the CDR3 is TGCAGCGTTTGGGCCGTACAGGGGACAGGCAATGAGCAGTTCTTC. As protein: CSVWAVQGTGNEQFF.

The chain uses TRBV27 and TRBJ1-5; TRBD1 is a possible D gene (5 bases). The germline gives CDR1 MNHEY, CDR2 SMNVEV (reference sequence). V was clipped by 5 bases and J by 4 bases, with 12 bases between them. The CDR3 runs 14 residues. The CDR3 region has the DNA TGTGCCAGCAGTCCGGGACTACCTAATCAGCCCCAGCATTTT. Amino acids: CASSPGLPNQPQHF.

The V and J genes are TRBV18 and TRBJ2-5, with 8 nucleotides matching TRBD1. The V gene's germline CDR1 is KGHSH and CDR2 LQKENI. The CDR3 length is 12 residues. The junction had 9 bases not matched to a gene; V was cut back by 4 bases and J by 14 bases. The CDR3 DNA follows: TGTGCCAGCTCACTACTTGACAGGGGCTTTTACTTC. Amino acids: CASSLLDRGFYF.